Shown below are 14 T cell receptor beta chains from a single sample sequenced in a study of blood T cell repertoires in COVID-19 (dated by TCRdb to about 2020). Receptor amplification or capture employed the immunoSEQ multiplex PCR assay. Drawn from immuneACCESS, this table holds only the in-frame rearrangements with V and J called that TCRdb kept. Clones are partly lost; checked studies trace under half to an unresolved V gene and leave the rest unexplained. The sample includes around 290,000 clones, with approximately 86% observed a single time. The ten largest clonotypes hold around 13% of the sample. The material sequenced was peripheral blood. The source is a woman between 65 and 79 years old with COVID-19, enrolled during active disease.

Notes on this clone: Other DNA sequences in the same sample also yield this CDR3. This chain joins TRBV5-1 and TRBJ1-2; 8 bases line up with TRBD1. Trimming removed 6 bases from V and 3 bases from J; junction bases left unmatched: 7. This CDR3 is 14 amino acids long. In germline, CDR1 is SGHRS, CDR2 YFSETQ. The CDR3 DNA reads TGCGCCAGCAACACCGGGACAGGATACTATGGCTACACCTTC. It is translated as CASNTGTGYYGYTF.

The DNA of the CDR3 is TGTGCCAGCAGCCCTAGCACCGGGGTCACTGAAGCTTTCTTT. It codes for CASSPSTGVTEAFF. This sequence joins TRBV9 and TRBJ1-1, with D uncertain. CDR3 length: 14 residues. CDR1 and CDR2 from the germline V gene are SGDLS and YYNGEE. With 4 bases removed from V and 4 bases from J, the gap between germline ends came to 14 bases.

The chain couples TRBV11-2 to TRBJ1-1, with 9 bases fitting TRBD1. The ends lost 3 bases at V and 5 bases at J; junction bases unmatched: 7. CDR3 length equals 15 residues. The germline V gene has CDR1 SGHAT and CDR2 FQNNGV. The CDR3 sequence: CASSFQTGGETEAFF. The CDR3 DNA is TGTGCCAGCAGCTTCCAGACAGGGGGAGAGACTGAAGCTTTCTTT.

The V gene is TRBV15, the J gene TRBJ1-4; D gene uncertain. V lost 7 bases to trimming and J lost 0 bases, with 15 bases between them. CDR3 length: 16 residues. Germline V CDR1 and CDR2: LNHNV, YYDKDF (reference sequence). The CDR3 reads CATKPGEAPTNEKLFF. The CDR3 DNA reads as TGTGCCACCAAGCCGGGAGAAGCACCAACTAATGAAAAACTGTTTTTT.

As DNA, the CDR3 is TGTGCCAGCAGCGCGGAACAGGGGAATCAGCCCCAGCATTTT. Translating gives CASSAEQGNQPQHF. The chain links TRBV9 to TRBJ1-5; 7 nucleotides line up with TRBD1. Germline values: CDR1 SGDLS, CDR2 YYNGEE. This CDR3 spans 14 amino acids. The J segment lost 4 bases and the V segment lost 3 bases, leaving 4 bases of the junction unmatched.

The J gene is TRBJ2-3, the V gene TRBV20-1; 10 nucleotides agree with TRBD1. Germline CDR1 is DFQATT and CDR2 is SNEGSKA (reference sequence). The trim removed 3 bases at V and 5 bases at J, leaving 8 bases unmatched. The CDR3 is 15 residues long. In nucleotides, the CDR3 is TGCAGTGCTAGTCCGACAGGGGGCTATATAGATACGCAGTATTTT. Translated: CSASPTGGYIDTQYF.

The CDR3 spells CASSSVGSEAATEAFF. The CDR3 DNA follows: TGTGCCAGCAGTTCCGTAGGTTCCGAGGCGGCCACTGAAGCTTTCTTT. The V call is TRBV28, the J call TRBJ1-1; D not resolved. This CDR3 comprises 16 residues. Trimming shortened V by 4 bases and J by 4 bases, and 19 bases separated the two germline ends. From germline, CDR1 is MDHEN and CDR2 SYDVKM. Filled out from reference TRBV28 and TRBJ1-1, the complete variable domain reads DVKVTQSSRYLVKRTGEKVFLECVQDMDHENMFWYRQDPGLGLRLIYFSYDVKMKEKGDIPEGYSVSREKKERFSLILESASTNQTSMYLCASSSVGSEAATEAFFGQGTRLTVV.

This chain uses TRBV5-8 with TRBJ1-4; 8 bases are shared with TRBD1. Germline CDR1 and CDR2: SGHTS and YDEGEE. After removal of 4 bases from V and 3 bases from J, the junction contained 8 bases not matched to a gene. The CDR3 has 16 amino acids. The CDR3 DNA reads TGTGCCAGCAGCATAGGACAGGGTTTGGCTAATGAAAAACTGTTTTTT. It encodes CASSIGQGLANEKLFF.

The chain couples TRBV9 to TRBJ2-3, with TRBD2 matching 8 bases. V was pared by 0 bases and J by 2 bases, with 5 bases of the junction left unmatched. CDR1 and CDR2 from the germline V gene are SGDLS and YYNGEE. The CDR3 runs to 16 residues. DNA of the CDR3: TGTGCCAGCAGCGTAGAGGGTAGCGGGATCACAGATACGCAGTATTTT. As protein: CASSVEGSGITDTQYF.

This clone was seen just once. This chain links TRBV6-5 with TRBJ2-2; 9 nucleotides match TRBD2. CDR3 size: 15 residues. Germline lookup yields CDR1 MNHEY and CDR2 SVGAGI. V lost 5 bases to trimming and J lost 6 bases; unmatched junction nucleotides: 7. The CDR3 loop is CASSPGLATSGELFF. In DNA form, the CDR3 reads TGTGCCAGCAGTCCTGGACTAGCGACTTCCGGGGAGCTGTTTTTT.

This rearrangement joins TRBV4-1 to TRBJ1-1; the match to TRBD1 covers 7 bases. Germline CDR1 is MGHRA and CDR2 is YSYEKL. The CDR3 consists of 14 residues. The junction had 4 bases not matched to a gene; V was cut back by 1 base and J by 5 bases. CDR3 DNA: TGCGCCAGCAGCCAAGTCGACAGGGTTACTGAAGCTTTCTTT. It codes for CASSQVDRVTEAFF.

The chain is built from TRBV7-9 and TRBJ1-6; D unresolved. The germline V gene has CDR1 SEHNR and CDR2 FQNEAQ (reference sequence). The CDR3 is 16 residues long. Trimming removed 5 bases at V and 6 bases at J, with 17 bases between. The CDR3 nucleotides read TGTGCCAGCAGCCAGGTGATGGGGAGAAGTAATTCACCCCTCCACTTT. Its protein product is CASSQVMGRSNSPLHF.

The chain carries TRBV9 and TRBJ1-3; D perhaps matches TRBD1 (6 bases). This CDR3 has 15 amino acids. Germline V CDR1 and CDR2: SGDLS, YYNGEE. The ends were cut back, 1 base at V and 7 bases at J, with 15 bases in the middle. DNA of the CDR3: TGTGCCAGCAGCGTAACCCCACAGGGAAGTAACACCATATATTTT. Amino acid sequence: CASSVTPQGSNTIYF.

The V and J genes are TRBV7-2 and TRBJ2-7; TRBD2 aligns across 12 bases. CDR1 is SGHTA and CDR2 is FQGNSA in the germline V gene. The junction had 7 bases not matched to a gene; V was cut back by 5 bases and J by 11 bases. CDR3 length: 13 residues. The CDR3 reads CASSSLAGGPKYF. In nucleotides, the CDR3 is TGTGCCAGCAGCAGTCTAGCGGGGGGGCCCAAGTACTTC.